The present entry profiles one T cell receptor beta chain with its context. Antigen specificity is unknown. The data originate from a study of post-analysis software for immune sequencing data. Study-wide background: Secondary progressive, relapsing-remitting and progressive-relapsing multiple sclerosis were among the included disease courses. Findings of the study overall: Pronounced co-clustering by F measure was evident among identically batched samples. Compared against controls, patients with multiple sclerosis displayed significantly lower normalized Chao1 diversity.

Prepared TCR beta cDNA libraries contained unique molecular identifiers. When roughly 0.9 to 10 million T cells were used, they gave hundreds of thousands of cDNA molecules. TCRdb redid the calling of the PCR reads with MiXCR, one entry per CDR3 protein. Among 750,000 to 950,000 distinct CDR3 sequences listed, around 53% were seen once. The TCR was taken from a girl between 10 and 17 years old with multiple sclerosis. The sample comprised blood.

CDR3 in amino acids: CATSSLKGAHGYTF. In DNA form, the CDR3 reads TGTGCCACCAGCAGCCTTAAGGGAGCCCACGGCTACACCTTC. The chain has TRBV15 and TRBJ1-2; D gene ambiguous. CDR1 LNHNV and CDR2 YYDKDF come from the germline V gene (reference sequence). The V gene lost 3 bases and the J gene lost 8 bases, with 16 bases spanning the gap. The CDR3 is made up of 14 amino acids.